The 27 T cell receptor beta chains given below trace back to one sample, sequenced in a study of a mutant IDH1 vaccine in newly diagnosed glioma. TCRdb keeps only in-frame clones here, not all; method: immunoSEQ multiplex PCR. The table has some 87,000 clones, about 81% seen once. As to time point: week 47, end of study. In the vaccine, a single dose held 300 ug of the mutant IDH1 20-mer peptide, along with topical imiquimod. Antigens of these TCRs are unknown. The material sequenced was PBMCs, taken from a glioma patient whose treatment included an IDH1 peptide vaccine. The receptors come from a man aged 35 to 55 with glioma.

V is TRBV10-1 and J is TRBJ2-2; D unclear. Looked up from germline, CDR1 is WNHNN and CDR2 is SYGVQD (reference sequence). V dropped 0 bases and J dropped 1 base, with 12 bases sitting between them. CDR3 length: 17 residues. The CDR3 coding sequence is TGCGCCAGCAGTGAGTCGCTAAGCCAAGGGAACACCGGGGAGCTGTTTTTT. Translation: CASSESLSQGNTGELFF.

The genes are TRBV6-6 and TRBJ2-3; D is ambiguous. The CDR3 is made up of 12 amino acids. CDR1 MNHNY and CDR2 SVGAGI come from the germline V gene (reference sequence). The V and J ends lost 5 bases and 6 bases respectively, with 9 bases between them. In nucleotides, the CDR3 is TGTGCCAGCAGTGCGAATTCTGATACGCAGTATTTT. This sequence encodes CASSANSDTQYF.

V and J are TRBV5-6 and TRBJ1-2; 8 bases line up with TRBD1. The V gene end was trimmed by 4 bases and the J gene end by 5 bases; junction bases not matched to a gene: 7. CDR3 length: 14 amino acids. Germline loops: CDR1 SGHDT, CDR2 YYEEEE. CDR3 coding DNA: TGTGCCAGCAGCCCCACTCAGGGGGCGTATGGCTACACCTTC. Translated, it gives CASSPTQGAYGYTF.

This clone was found a few times. The chain links TRBV7-3 to TRBJ2-7, with D tentatively TRBD1 (6 bases). This CDR3 comprises 15 residues. With 4 bases removed from V and 4 bases from J, the gap between germline ends came to 17 bases. CDR1 is SGHTA and CDR2 is FQGTGA in the germline V gene. The CDR3 reads CASSSGQLGAYEQYF. CDR3 DNA: TGTGCCAGCAGCTCCGGACAGTTGGGGGCATACGAGCAGTACTTC.

The chain links TRBV27 to TRBJ1-4; D is possibly TRBD1 (5 bases). The CDR3 length is 17 residues. V was pared by 5 bases and J by 0 bases, with 16 bases between. Germline V gene sequence: CDR1 MNHEY, CDR2 SMNVEV (reference sequence). The DNA for the CDR3 is TGTGCCAGCAGTCCGCTCCGACAGTTAGCAACTAATGAAAAACTGTTTTTT. Translating it yields CASSPLRQLATNEKLFF.

The chain joins TRBV7-2 to TRBJ2-3, with TRBD1 matching over 7 bases. The V gene end was trimmed by 5 bases and the J gene end by 8 bases; junction bases not matched to a gene: 7. The germline gives CDR1 SGHTA, CDR2 FQGNSA. CDR3 length: 13 residues. The CDR3 here is CASSATGLVTQYF. The CDR3 DNA reads TGTGCCAGCAGCGCGACAGGGTTGGTTACGCAGTATTTT.

The chain carries TRBV11-3 and TRBJ1-1; D may be TRBD1 (5 bases). Trimming stripped 0 bases from V and 4 bases from J, with 6 bases between. The CDR3 totals 13 residues. Germline values: CDR1 SGHNT, CDR2 YENEEA. The CDR3 region is CASSLDQGTEAFF. The CDR3 DNA is TGTGCCAGCAGCTTAGATCAGGGCACTGAAGCTTTCTTT.

The chain is built from TRBV2 and TRBJ1-3, with D possibly being TRBD1 (5 bases). CDR1 SNHLY and CDR2 FYNNEI come from the germline V gene. This CDR3 region has 13 residues. The germline V and J ends were trimmed by 7 bases and 4 bases, with 11 bases remaining between them. This CDR3 is CASIEGRGNTIYF. The CDR3 DNA is TGTGCCAGCATCGAGGGGAGGGGAAACACCATATATTTT. The variable domain in full, with the rest retrieved from reference TRBV2 and TRBJ1-3, is EPEVTQTPSHQVTQMGQEVILRCVPISNHLYFYWYRQILGQKVEFLVSFYNNEISEKSEIFDDQFSVERPDGSNFTLKIRSTKLEDSAMYFCASIEGRGNTIYFGEGSWLTVV.

The genes are TRBV5-6 and TRBJ2-7, with 8 bases lining up with TRBD1. The CDR3 spans 14 residues. Germline CDR1 is SGHDT and CDR2 is YYEEEE. V shed 0 bases, J shed 3 bases, and the junction held 2 bases outside the gene matches. The CDR3 bases are TGTGCCAGCAGCTTGGTCACAGGGGGCTACGAGCAGTACTTC. Protein sequence: CASSLVTGGYEQYF.

The V and J genes are TRBV30 and TRBJ2-7, with 9 bases matching TRBD2. V shed 2 bases and J 5 bases; nucleotides not matched to a gene: 10. The CDR3 has 15 amino acids. The germline V gene has CDR1 GTSNPN and CDR2 SVGIG (reference sequence). CDR3 protein: CAWSPGGSGRNEQYF. The CDR3 DNA reads as TGTGCCTGGAGTCCCGGGGGTAGCGGGAGAAACGAGCAGTACTTC.

The chain uses TRBV6-1 and TRBJ2-7; possibly TRBD1 for D (6 bases). This CDR3 region has 12 residues. CDR1 and CDR2 from the germline V gene are MNHNS and SASEGT. V lost 11 bases, J lost 2 bases, and 13 bases lay in between. The CDR3 protein is CALKGDTYEQYF. DNA for the CDR3: TGTGCCCTTAAGGGGGACACCTACGAGCAGTACTTC.

J is TRBJ2-2 and V is TRBV7-2; D ambiguous. The CDR3 runs to 14 residues. Germline CDR1 SGHTA, CDR2 FQGNSA. Trimming removed 1 base at V and 1 base at J, with 4 bases between. CDR3 protein: CASSLVGNTGELFF. CDR3 nucleotide sequence: TGTGCCAGCAGCTTAGTAGGGAACACCGGGGAGCTGTTTTTT.

The CDR3 bases are TGTGCCAGCAGCTTGCCCCGGCTCCAAGAGACCCAGTACTTC. This gives the protein CASSLPRLQETQYF. This chain links TRBV5-5 with TRBJ2-5, with D unclear. The germline V gene encodes CDR1 SGHKS and CDR2 YYEKEE (reference sequence). Trimming took 1 base from V and 1 from J, leaving 8 bases between them. The CDR3 covers 14 residues.

This clone occurred once. V is TRBV6-5 and J is TRBJ2-5; TRBD2 agrees at 7 bases. CDR1 and CDR2 (germline): MNHEY, SVGAGI. The CDR3 loop spans 15 amino acids. The V gene end was trimmed by 6 bases and the J gene end by 3 bases; junction bases not matched to a gene: 10. CDR3 residues: CASRDRLASEETQYF. CDR3 coding DNA: TGTGCCAGCAGGGATAGACTAGCCTCTGAAGAGACCCAGTACTTC.

The genes are TRBV19 and TRBJ1-1; D may be TRBD1 (5 bases). Germline V gene data show CDR1 as LNHDA and CDR2 as SQIVND (reference sequence). V was trimmed by 4 bases and J by 0 bases, leaving 12 bases between them. The CDR3 runs 15 residues. In DNA, the CDR3 is TGTGCCAGTAGTACAGGGTCCCATTTGAACACTGAAGCTTTCTTT. Its translation: CASSTGSHLNTEAFF.

This clone showed up just once. The chain couples TRBV15 to TRBJ2-2; 10 nucleotides agree with TRBD2. V lost 4 bases and J lost 7; bases outside the gene matches: 12. Germline CDR1 LNHNV, CDR2 YYDKDF (reference sequence). This CDR3 is built from 17 residues. In DNA form, the CDR3 reads TGTGCCACCAGCAAAACGAAAAGCGGGAGGGCCGGCGGGGAGCTGTTTTTT. Its protein is CATSKTKSGRAGGELFF.

This chain connects TRBV7-9 to TRBJ1-5, with D unclear. Trimming took off 5 bases at V and 2 bases at J, with 10 bases between the two ends. CDR3 length: 14 residues. Germline V lookup: CDR1 SEHNR, CDR2 FQNEAQ (reference sequence). CDR3 in DNA: TGTGCCAGCAGCATAACTACGGGCAATCAGCCCCAGCATTTT. As protein: CASSITTGNQPQHF.

This clone was picked up one time. The chain employs TRBV18 and TRBJ2-3; either TRBD1 or TRBD2 may supply D (5 bases each). Germline V lookup: CDR1 KGHSH, CDR2 LQKENI. With 1 base removed from V and 5 bases from J, the gap between germline ends came to 19 bases. The CDR3 consists of 17 residues. In nucleotides, the CDR3 is TGTGCCAGCTCACCACAAGCCGGGACCCAACGGGGAGATACGCAGTATTTT. This translates into CASSPQAGTQRGDTQYF.

The gene calls are TRBV6-5 and TRBJ1-1; TRBD1 might be the D (5 bases). V was trimmed by 0 bases and J by 4 bases, leaving 12 bases between them. The CDR3 spans 15 residues. Germline V gene lookup returns CDR1 MNHEY and CDR2 SVGAGI. The CDR3 here is CASSYSLETATEAFF. For the CDR3, the DNA is TGTGCCAGCAGTTACTCGCTCGAGACAGCCACTGAAGCTTTCTTT.

CDR3 in amino acids: CASSPGLGAETQYF. DNA for the CDR3: TGCGCCAGCAGCCCCGGACTAGGCGCAGAGACCCAGTACTTC. The rearrangement joins TRBV5-1 to TRBJ2-5; 7 positions agree with TRBD2. V shed 4 bases and J 4 bases; nucleotides not matched to a gene: 7. The CDR3 consists of 14 residues. Per germline, CDR1 SGHRS and CDR2 YFSETQ.

V is TRBV29-1 and J is TRBJ1-2; D remains unclear. Per the germline V gene, CDR1 is SQVTM and CDR2 is ANQGSEA. Trimming stripped 6 bases from V and 2 bases from J, with 13 bases between. The CDR3 is 13 amino acids. The CDR3 loop is CSVRRQENYGYTF. In nucleotides, the CDR3 is TGCAGCGTACGTCGGCAGGAGAACTATGGCTACACCTTC. Supplemented by reference TRBV29-1 and TRBJ1-2, the full variable domain reads SAVISQKPSRDICQRGTSLTIQCQVDSQVTMMFWYRQQPGQSLTLIATANQGSEATYESGFVIDKFPISRPNLTFSTLTVSNMSPEDSSIYLCSVRRQENYGYTFGSGTRLTVV.

V gene TRBV7-9 combines with J gene TRBJ1-4; D is undetermined. This CDR3 is built from 15 residues. Trimming stripped 3 bases from V and 0 bases from J, with 8 bases between. Germline V gene sequence: CDR1 SEHNR, CDR2 FQNEAQ (reference sequence). CDR3 coding DNA: TGTGCCAGCAGCTTCTGGACTGCAACTAATGAAAAACTGTTTTTT. Its protein is CASSFWTATNEKLFF.

The chain carries TRBV6-6 and TRBJ2-7; TRBD1 agrees at 11 bases. Germline V lookup: CDR1 MNHNY, CDR2 SVGAGI (reference sequence). With V trimmed by 1 base and J by 4 bases, 6 bases remained unmatched. The CDR3 contains 16 residues. CDR3 bases: TGTGCCAGCAGTTACTATCCCCGGGACAGGGGGTACGAGCAGTACTTC. This codes for CASSYYPRDRGYEQYF.

The chain links TRBV27 to TRBJ2-3; D not resolved. The CDR3 sequence is 13 residues long. Trimming took off 6 bases at V and 0 bases at J, with 7 bases between the two ends. Per germline, CDR1 MNHEY and CDR2 SMNVEV (reference sequence). The CDR3 region has the DNA TGTGCCAGCAGCAATCCTAGCACAGATACGCAGTATTTT. This sequence encodes CASSNPSTDTQYF.

This clone appeared once. The rearrangement links TRBV6-1 to TRBJ1-2; a weak D match, TRBD1 (5 bases). V lost 0 bases to trimming and J lost 4 bases, with 12 bases between them. The CDR3 extends over 15 amino acids. In germline, CDR1 is MNHNS, CDR2 SASEGT. The CDR3 protein is CASSEAGTQSYGYTF. In nucleotides, the CDR3 is TGTGCCAGCAGTGAAGCCGGGACGCAGAGCTATGGCTACACCTTC.

The chain combines TRBV2 with TRBJ2-5; D call uncertain. The CDR3 extends over 11 amino acids. Trimming took off 4 bases at V and 4 bases at J, with 4 bases between the two ends. Germline lookup yields CDR1 SNHLY and CDR2 FYNNEI. DNA of the CDR3: TGTGCCAGCAGTGCTACAGAGACCCAGTACTTC. It codes for CASSATETQYF.

This chain links TRBV10-3 with TRBJ2-1; D remains unclear. V shed 2 bases and J shed 10 bases, with 18 bases lying between them. Germline V gene sequence: CDR1 ENHRY, CDR2 SYGVKD. This CDR3 comprises 15 residues. The CDR3 region is CAISEDQLRAPEQFF. The DNA for the CDR3 is TGTGCCATCAGTGAGGACCAGTTAAGGGCGCCCGAGCAGTTCTTC.